Listed below are T cell receptor beta chains from one sample, sequenced in a study of blood T cell repertoires in COVID-19. Clones were sequenced by immunoSEQ multiplex PCR, and TCRdb holds only the in-frame ones, with some missing. This table has 250,000 to 350,000 clones, around 86% appearing once. The sample consisted of peripheral blood. These receptors came from a woman aged 40 to 50 who had recovered from COVID-19. Both conserved end residues are part of each CDR3. Fields, in order: J gene, D gene, clone size, V gene, CDR3 protein, CDR3 DNA. The D gene is left open where the match is weak. Expanded clones get a size class; other rows say once, few or many, or leave the size out.

J: TRBJ2-2; D: TRBD2; size: NA; V: TRBV9; CDR3: CASSVAGTSGRMAGELFF; DNA: TGTGCCAGCAGCGTAGCCGGCACTAGCGGGAGGATGGCCGGGGAGCTGTTTTTT
J: TRBJ1-2; D: NA; size: NA; V: TRBV10-3; CDR3: CAISESGDSYGYTF; DNA: TGTGCCATCAGTGAGTCGGGGGACTCCTATGGCTACACCTTC
J: TRBJ2-1; D: TRBD2; size: NA; V: TRBV7-6; CDR3: CASSLDPSGSNEQFF; DNA: TGTGCCAGCAGCTTAGACCCTAGCGGGAGCAATGAGCAGTTCTTC
J: TRBJ2-7; D: TRBD2; size: NA; V: TRBV9; CDR3: CASSLGTSGSPSYEQYF; DNA: TGTGCCAGCAGCCTTGGGACTAGCGGGTCTCCCTCCTACGAGCAGTACTTC
J: TRBJ1-5; D: NA; size: once; V: TRBV19; CDR3: CASSIDPPGLGSNQPQHF; DNA: TGTGCCAGTAGTATAGATCCCCCGGGTCTCGGGAGCAATCAGCCCCAGCATTTT
J: TRBJ1-6; D: NA; size: NA; V: TRBV27; CDR3: CASSYRGISPLHF; DNA: TGTGCCAGCAGTTACAGAGGGATCTCACCCCTCCACTTT
J: TRBJ2-3; D: TRBD2; size: NA; V: TRBV2; CDR3: CASREGLASTDTQYF; DNA: TGTGCCAGCAGGGAGGGACTAGCGAGCACAGATACGCAGTATTTT
J: TRBJ1-4; D: NA; size: NA; V: TRBV14; CDR3: CASSQDRPPVREKLFF; DNA: TGTGCCAGCAGCCAAGATCGGCCTCCAGTGAGGGAAAAACTGTTTTTT
J: TRBJ2-1; D: TRBD2; size: NA; V: TRBV5-1; CDR3: CASSLVPGLAGNNEQFF; DNA: TGCGCCAGCAGCTTGGTACCGGGACTAGCGGGAAACAATGAGCAGTTCTTC
J: TRBJ2-7; D: TRBD1; size: NA; V: TRBV5-1; CDR3: CASSLAPPAGQGAYEQYF; DNA: TGCGCCAGCAGCTTGGCGCCCCCGGCGGGACAGGGGGCTTACGAGCAGTACTTC
J: TRBJ2-1; D: TRBD2; size: NA; V: TRBV18; CDR3: CASCPAAGGFNEQFF; DNA: TGTGCCAGCTGTCCGGCGGCGGGAGGGTTCAATGAGCAGTTCTTC